This T cell receptor beta chain came from a study of blood T cell repertoires in COVID-19. Study in general: Samples came from the United States, Italy and Spain, spanning acute and convalescent COVID-19. Nucleic acid was either cDNA or gDNA, and it came from T cells, B-cell-depleted T cells, or PBMCs.

Generated by immunoSEQ multiplex PCR, the TCRdb table keeps only in-frame clones and is missing some. The repertoire holds about 280,000 clones, approximately 85% seen once, with approximately 11% in the top ten. CDR1 is KGHDR, CDR2 SFDVKD, per germline. Trimming pared 2 bases from V and 3 bases from J, leaving 12 bases between. The CDR3 extends over 15 amino acids. The V gene is TRBV24-1, the J gene TRBJ1-1; a weak D match, TRBD1 (6 bases). The sequencing sample was made of peripheral blood. The TCR was taken from a woman aged 70-85 years with acute or convalescent COVID-19. The DNA of the CDR3 is TGTGCCACCAGTGATTACAGGGTTTCGGACACTGAAGCTTTCTTT. Translating it yields CATSDYRVSDTEAFF.